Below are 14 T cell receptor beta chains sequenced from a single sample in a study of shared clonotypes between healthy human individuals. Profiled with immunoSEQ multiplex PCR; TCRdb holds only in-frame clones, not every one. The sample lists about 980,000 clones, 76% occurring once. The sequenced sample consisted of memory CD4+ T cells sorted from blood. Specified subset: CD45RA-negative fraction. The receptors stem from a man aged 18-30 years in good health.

The CDR3 DNA reads as TGTGCCAGCAGTCGACAGGGGGGCCCCTACGAGCAGTACTTC. Translating it yields CASSRQGGPYEQYF. The chain is built from TRBV6-4 and TRBJ2-7; 9 bases line up with TRBD1. The CDR3 has 14 amino acids. The V gene's germline CDR1 is MRHNA and CDR2 SNTAGT. The ends lost 5 bases at V and 2 bases at J; junction bases unmatched: 4.

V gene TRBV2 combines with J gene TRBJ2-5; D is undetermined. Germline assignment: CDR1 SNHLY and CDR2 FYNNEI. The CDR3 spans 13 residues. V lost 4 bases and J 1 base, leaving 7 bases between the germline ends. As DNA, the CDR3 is TGTGCCAGCAGTGTAGTCCTCCAAGAGACCCAGTACTTC. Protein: CASSVVLQETQYF.

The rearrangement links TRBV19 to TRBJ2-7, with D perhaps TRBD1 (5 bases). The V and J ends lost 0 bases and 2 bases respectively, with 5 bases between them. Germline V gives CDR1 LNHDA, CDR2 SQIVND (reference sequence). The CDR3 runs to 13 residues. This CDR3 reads CASSIETAYEQYF. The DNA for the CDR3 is TGTGCCAGTAGTATAGAGACAGCCTACGAGCAGTACTTC.

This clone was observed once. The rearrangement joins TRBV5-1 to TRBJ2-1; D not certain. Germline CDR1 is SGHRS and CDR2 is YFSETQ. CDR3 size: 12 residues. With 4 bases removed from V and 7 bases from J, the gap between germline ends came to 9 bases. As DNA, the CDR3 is TGCGCCAGCAGCCCTGAAAGGAATGAGCAGTTCTTC. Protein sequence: CASSPERNEQFF. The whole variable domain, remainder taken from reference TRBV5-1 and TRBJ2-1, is KAGVTQTPRYLIKTRGQQVTLSCSPISGHRSVSWYQQTPGQGLQFLFEYFSETQRNKGNFPGRFSGRQFSNSRSEMNVSTLELGDSALYLCASSPERNEQFFGPGTRLTVL.

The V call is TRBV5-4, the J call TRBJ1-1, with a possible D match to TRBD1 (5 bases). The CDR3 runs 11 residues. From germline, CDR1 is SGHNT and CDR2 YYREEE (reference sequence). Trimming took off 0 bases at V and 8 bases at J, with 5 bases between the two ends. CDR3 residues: CASSLDREAFF. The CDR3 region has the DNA TGTGCCAGCAGCTTGGACAGGGAAGCTTTCTTT.

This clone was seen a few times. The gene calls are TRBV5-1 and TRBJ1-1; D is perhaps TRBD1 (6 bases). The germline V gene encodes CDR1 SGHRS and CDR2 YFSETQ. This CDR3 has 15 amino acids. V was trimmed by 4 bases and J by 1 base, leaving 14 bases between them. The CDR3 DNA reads TGCGCCAGCAGCGCCTACAGGGTCTGGAACACTGAAGCTTTCTTT. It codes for CASSAYRVWNTEAFF.

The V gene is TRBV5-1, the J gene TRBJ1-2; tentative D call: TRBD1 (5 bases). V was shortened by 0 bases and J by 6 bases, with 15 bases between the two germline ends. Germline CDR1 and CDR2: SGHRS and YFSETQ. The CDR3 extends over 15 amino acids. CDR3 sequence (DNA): TGCGCCAGCAGCTTGGCGGCAGGGTTAATCCATGGCTACACCTTC. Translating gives CASSLAAGLIHGYTF. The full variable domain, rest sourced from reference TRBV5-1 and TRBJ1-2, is KAGVTQTPRYLIKTRGQQVTLSCSPISGHRSVSWYQQTPGQGLQFLFEYFSETQRNKGNFPGRFSGRQFSNSRSEMNVSTLELGDSALYLCASSLAAGLIHGYTFGSGTRLTVV.

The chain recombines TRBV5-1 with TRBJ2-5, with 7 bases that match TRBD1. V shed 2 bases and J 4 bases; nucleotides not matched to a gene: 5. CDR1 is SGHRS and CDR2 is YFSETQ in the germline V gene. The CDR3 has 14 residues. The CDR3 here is CASSFFNRGETQYF. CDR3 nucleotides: TGCGCCAGCAGCTTCTTTAACAGGGGAGAGACCCAGTACTTC.

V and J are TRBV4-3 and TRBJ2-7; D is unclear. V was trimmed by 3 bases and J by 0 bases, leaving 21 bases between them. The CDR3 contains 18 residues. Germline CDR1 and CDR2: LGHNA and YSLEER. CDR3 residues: CASSQMTSTGGNSYEQYF. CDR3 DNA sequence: TGCGCCAGCAGCCAGATGACCAGTACGGGCGGAAACTCCTACGAGCAGTACTTC.

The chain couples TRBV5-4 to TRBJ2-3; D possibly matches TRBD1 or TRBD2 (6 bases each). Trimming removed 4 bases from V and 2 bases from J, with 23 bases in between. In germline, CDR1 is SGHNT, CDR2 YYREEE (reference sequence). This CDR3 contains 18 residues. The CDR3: CASSLGGKAGTITDTQYF. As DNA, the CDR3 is TGTGCCAGCAGCCTCGGCGGTAAGGCGGGGACAATCACAGATACGCAGTATTTT.

The CDR3 region is CASSLPPSSEQFF. For the CDR3, the DNA is TGTGCCAGCAGCTTACCCCCCTCCTCTGAGCAGTTCTTC. V gene TRBV7-2 combines with J gene TRBJ2-1; D remains ambiguous. CDR3 length: 13 residues. Trimming took off 2 bases at V and 9 bases at J, with 11 bases between the two ends. Germline V gene data show CDR1 as SGHTA and CDR2 as FQGNSA.

CDR3 sequence reads: CASSLRGLSTEAFF. The CDR3 DNA reads TGTGCCAGCAGTCTCAGGGGCCTCAGCACTGAAGCTTTCTTT. The chain uses TRBV6-5 and TRBJ1-1, with a possible D match to TRBD1 (6 bases). The germline V gene encodes CDR1 MNHEY and CDR2 SVGAGI. CDR3 length: 14 amino acids. V gave up 5 bases and J gave up 4 bases, with 14 bases separating them.

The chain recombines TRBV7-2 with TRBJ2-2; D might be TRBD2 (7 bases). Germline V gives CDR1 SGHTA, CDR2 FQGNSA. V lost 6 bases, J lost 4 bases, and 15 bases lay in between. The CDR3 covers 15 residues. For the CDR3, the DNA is TGTGCCAGCAGGGGAGGGGGAGTCCTCACCGGGGAGCTGTTTTTT. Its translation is CASRGGGVLTGELFF.

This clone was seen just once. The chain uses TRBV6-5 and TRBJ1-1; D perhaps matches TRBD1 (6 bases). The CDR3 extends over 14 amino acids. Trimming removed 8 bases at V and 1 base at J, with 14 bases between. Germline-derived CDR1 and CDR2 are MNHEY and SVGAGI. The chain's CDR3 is CASWGGQTNTEAFF. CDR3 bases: TGTGCCAGCTGGGGAGGACAGACGAACACTGAAGCTTTCTTT.